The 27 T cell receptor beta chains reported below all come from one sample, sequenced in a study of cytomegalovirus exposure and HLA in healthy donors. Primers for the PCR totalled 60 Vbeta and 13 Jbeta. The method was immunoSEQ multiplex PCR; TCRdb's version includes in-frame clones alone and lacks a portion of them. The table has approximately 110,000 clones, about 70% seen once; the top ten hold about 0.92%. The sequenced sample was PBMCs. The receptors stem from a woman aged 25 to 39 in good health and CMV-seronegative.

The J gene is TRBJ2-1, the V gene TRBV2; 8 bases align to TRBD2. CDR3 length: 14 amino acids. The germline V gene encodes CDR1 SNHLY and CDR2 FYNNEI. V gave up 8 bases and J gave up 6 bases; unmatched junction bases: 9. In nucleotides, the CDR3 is TGTGCCAGCGGGGGACTAGTAGTAGGCAATGAGCAGTTCTTC. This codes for CASGGLVVGNEQFF.

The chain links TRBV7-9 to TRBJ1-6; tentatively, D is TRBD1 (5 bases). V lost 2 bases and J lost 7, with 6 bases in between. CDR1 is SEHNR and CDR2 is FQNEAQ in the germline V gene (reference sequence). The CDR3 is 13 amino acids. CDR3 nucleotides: TGTGCCAGCAGCTTAAAGGGGAATTCACCCCTCCACTTT. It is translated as CASSLKGNSPLHF.

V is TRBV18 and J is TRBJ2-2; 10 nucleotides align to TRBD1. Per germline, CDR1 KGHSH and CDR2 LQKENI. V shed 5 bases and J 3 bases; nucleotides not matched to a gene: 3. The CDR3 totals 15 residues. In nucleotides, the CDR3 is TGTGCCAGCTCATGGGACAGGGGCTACACCGGGGAGCTGTTTTTT. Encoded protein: CASSWDRGYTGELFF.

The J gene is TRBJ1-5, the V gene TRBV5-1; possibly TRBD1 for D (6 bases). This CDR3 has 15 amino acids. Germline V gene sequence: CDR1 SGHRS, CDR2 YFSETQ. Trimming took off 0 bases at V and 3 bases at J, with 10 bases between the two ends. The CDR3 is CASSLEGHTNQPQHF. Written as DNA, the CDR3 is TGCGCCAGCAGCTTGGAGGGACATACCAATCAGCCCCAGCATTTT.

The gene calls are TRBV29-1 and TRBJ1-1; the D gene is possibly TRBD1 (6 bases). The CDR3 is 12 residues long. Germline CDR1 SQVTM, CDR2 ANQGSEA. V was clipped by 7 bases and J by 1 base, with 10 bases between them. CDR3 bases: TGCAGCGCGCTCAGGGGGAACACTGAAGCTTTCTTT. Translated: CSALRGNTEAFF.

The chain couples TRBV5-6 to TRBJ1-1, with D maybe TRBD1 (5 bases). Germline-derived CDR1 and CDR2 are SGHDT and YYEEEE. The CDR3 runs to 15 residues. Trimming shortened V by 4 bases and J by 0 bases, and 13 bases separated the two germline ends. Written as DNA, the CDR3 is TGTGCCAGCAGCGACGACGGGGGGTTGAACACTGAAGCTTTCTTT. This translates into CASSDDGGLNTEAFF.

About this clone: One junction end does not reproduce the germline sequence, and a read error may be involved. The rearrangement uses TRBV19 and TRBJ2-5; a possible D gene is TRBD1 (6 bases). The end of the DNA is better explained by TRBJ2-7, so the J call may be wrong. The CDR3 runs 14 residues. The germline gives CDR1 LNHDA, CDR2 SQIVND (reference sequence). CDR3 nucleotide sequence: TGTGCCAGTAGTCACGGGACATCCTCCAACGAGCAGTACTTC. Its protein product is CASSHGTSSNEQYF.

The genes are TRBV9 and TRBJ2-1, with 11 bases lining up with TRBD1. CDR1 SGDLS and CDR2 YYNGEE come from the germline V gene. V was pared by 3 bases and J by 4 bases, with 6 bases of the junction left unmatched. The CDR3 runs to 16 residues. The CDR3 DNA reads TGTGCCAGCAGCGCGTCCGGGACAGGGGGTTACAATGAGCAGTTCTTC. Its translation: CASSASGTGGYNEQFF.

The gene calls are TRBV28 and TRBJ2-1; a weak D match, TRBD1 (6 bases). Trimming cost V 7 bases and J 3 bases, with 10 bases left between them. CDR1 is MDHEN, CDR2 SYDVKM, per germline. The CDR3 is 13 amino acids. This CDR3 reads CASINRVYNEQFF. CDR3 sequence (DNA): TGTGCCAGCATAAACAGGGTCTACAATGAGCAGTTCTTC.

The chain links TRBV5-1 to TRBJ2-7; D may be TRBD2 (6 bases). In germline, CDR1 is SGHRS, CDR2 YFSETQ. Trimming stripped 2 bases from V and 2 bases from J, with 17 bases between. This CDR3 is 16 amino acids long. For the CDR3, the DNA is TGCGCCAGCAGCTTCACGGGGCGGACTACAACCTACGAGCAGTACTTC. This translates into CASSFTGRTTTYEQYF.

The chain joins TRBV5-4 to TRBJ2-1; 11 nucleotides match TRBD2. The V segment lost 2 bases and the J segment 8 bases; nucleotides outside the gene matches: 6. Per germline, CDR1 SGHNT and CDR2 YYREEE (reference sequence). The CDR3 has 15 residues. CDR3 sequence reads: CASSLTSGGSHEQFF. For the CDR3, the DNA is TGTGCCAGCAGCTTAACTAGCGGGGGCTCGCATGAGCAGTTCTTC. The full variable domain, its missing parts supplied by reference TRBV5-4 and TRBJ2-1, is ETGVTQSPTHLIKTRGQQVTLRCSSQSGHNTVSWYQQALGQGPQFIFQYYREEENGRGNFPPRFSGLQFPNYSSELNVNALELDDSALYLCASSLTSGGSHEQFFGPGTRLTVL.

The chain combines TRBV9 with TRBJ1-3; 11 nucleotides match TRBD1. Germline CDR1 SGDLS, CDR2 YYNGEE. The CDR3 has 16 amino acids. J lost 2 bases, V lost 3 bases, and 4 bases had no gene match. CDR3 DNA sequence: TGTGCCAGCAGCGGGGACAGGGGGGCCCCTGGAAACACCATATATTTT. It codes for CASSGDRGAPGNTIYF.

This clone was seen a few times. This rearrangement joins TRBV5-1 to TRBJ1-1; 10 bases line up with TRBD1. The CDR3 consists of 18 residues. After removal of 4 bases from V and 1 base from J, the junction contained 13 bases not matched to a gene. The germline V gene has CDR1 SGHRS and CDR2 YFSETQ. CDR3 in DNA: TGCGCCAGCAGCCCGGCCCCCCCCGGGACAGGGGCGAACACTGAAGCTTTCTTT. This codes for CASSPAPPGTGANTEAFF.

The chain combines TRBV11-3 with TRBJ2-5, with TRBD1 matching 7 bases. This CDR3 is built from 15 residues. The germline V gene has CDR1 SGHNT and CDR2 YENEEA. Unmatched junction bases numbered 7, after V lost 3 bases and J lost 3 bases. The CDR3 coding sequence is TGTGCCAGCAGCTTGGGCCTAGGGGGCGAAGAGACCCAGTACTTC. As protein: CASSLGLGGEETQYF.

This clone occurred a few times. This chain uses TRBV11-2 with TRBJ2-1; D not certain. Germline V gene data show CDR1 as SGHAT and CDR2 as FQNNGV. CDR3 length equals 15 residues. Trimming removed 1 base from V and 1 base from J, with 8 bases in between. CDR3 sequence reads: CASSLVSLSYNEQFF. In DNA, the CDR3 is TGTGCCAGCAGCTTAGTTTCTTTATCCTACAATGAGCAGTTCTTC.

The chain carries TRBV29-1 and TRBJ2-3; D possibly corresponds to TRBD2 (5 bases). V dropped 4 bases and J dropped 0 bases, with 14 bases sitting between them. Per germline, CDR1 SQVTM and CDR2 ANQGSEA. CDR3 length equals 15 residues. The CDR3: CSVARTYPSTDTQYF. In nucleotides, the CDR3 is TGCAGCGTTGCCCGGACTTACCCTAGCACAGATACGCAGTATTTT.

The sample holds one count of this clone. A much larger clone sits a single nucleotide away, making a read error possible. CDR3 coding DNA: TGTGCCAGCAGCTGGGGACAGGGGAGGACTGAAGCTTTCTTT. It translates to CASSWGQGRTEAFF. This chain links TRBV13 with TRBJ1-1; 10 bases are a match to TRBD1. Per the germline V gene, CDR1 is PRHDT and CDR2 is FYEKMQ (reference sequence). This CDR3 contains 14 residues. Trimming removed 4 bases from V and 5 bases from J; junction bases left unmatched: 4.

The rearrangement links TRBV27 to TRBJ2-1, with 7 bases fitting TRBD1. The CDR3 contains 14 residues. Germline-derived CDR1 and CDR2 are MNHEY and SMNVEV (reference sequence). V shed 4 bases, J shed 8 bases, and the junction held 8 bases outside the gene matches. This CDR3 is CASSSLDRIDEQFF. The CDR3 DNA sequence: TGTGCCAGCAGTTCCCTGGACAGGATAGATGAGCAGTTCTTC.

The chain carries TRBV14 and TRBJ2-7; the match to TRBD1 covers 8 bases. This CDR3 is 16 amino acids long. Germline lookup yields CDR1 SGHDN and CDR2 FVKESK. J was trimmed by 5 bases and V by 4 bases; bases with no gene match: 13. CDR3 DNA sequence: TGTGCCAGCAGCCCAACCCGGACAGGGATTATAGACGAGCAGTACTTC. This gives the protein CASSPTRTGIIDEQYF.

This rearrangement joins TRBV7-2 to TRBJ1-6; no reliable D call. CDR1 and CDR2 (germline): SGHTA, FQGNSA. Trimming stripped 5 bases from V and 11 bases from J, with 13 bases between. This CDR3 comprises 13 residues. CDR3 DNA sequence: TGTGCCAGCAGCGAGGGTCTTTACCCACCCCTCCACTTT. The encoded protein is CASSEGLYPPLHF.

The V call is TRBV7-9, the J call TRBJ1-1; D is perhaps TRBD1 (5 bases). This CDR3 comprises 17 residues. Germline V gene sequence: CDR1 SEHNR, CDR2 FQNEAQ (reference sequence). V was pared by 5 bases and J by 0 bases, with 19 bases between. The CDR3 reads CASSTGQVRGMNTEAFF. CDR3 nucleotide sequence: TGTGCCAGCAGCACCGGGCAGGTTAGGGGTATGAACACTGAAGCTTTCTTT.

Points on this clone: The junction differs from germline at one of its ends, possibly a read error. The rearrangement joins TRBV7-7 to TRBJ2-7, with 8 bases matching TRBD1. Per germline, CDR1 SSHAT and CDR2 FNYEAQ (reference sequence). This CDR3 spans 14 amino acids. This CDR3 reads CASSLADRDYEQYF. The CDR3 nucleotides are TGTGCTAGCAGCTTAGCGGACAGGGACTACGAGCAGTACTTC.

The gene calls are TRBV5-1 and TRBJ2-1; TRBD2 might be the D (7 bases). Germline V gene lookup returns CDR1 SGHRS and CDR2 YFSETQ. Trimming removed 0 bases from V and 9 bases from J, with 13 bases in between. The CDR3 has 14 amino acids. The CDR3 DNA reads TGCGCCAGCAGCTTGGCGGGGGGCAGGGGTGAGCAGTTCTTC. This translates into CASSLAGGRGEQFF. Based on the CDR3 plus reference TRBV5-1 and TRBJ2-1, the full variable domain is KAGVTQTPRYLIKTRGQQVTLSCSPISGHRSVSWYQQTPGQGLQFLFEYFSETQRNKGNFPGRFSGRQFSNSRSEMNVSTLELGDSALYLCASSLAGGRGEQFFGPGTRLTVL.

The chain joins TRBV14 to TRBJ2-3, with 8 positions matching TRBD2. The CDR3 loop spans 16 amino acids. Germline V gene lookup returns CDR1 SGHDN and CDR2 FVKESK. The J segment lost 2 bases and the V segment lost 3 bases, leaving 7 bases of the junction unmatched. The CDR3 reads CASSHRGGHTTDTQYF. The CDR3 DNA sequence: TGTGCCAGCAGCCATCGGGGGGGACATACCACAGATACGCAGTATTTT.

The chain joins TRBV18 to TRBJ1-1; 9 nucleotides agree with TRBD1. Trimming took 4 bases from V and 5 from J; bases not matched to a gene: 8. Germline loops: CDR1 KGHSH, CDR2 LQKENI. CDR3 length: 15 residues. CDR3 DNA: TGTGCCAGCTCACAGCAATCAGACAGGGGGACTGAAGCTTTCTTT. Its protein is CASSQQSDRGTEAFF. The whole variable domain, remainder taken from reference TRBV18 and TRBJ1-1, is NAGVMQNPRHLVRRRGQEARLRCSPMKGHSHVYWYRQLPEEGLKFMVYLQKENIIDESGMPKERFSAEFPKEGPSILRIQQVVRGDSAAYFCASSQQSDRGTEAFFGQGTRLTVV.

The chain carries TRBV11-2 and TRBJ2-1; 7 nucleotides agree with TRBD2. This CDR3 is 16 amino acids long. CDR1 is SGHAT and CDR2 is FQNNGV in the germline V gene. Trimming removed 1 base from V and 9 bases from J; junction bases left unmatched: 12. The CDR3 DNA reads TGTGCCAGCAGCTTAGGCGGGGGAGGACCTTATGGTGAGCAGTTCTTC. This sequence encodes CASSLGGGGPYGEQFF.

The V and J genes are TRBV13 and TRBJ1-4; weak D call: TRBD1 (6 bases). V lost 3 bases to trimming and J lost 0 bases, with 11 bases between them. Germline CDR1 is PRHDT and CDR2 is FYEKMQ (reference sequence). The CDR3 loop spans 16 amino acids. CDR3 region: CASSFRQAATNEKLFF. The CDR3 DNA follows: TGTGCCAGCAGCTTTAGACAGGCTGCAACTAATGAAAAACTGTTTTTT.